Below, 19 T cell receptor beta chains from the same sample are listed, as sequenced in a study of cytomegalovirus exposure and HLA in healthy donors. PCR employed 60 Vbeta and 13 Jbeta primers. Assay used: immunoSEQ multiplex PCR; TCRdb lists only in-frame clones, some missing. In the table there are some 150,000 clones, around 79% of which are singletons. Material: PBMCs. Receptor source: a man in his forties or fifties in good health and CMV-seropositive.

The V and J genes are TRBV6-5 and TRBJ1-2; TRBD1 matches 9 bases. This CDR3 has 14 amino acids. Germline CDR1 reads MNHEY; CDR2 reads SVGAGI. V shed 0 bases, J shed 7 bases, and the junction held 3 bases outside the gene matches. The CDR3 here is CASSYSGQGGGYTF. CDR3 in DNA: TGTGCCAGCAGTTACTCGGGACAGGGAGGTGGCTACACCTTC.

In its sample, this clone was seen once. The rearrangement uses TRBV28 and TRBJ1-1; no clear D gene. There are 12 residues in the CDR3. The germline V gene encodes CDR1 MDHEN and CDR2 SYDVKM. Between the trimmed V and J ends, which lost 6 bases and 10 bases, there was a span of 15 bases. CDR3 in DNA: TGTGCCAGCAGCCAATACAGAACAGTAGCTTTCTTT. Amino acid sequence: CASSQYRTVAFF.

The sample holds one count of this clone. The chain joins TRBV5-5 to TRBJ2-7; the match to TRBD1 covers 8 bases. This CDR3 comprises 14 residues. J gave up 7 bases and V 4 bases, and 10 bases lay outside the gene matches. Germline CDR1 and CDR2: SGHKS and YYEKEE (reference sequence). CDR3 sequence reads: CASSRPDRVGEQYF. In nucleotides, the CDR3 is TGTGCCAGCAGCCGGCCGGACAGGGTTGGGGAGCAGTACTTC.

To note about this clone: Compared with germline, one end of the junction differs, possibly owing to a read error. The V gene is TRBV7-7, the J gene TRBJ2-7, with TRBD2 matching over 11 bases. The CDR3 spans 15 residues. Germline CDR1 SSHAT, CDR2 FNYEAQ (reference sequence). CDR3 residues: CASSKGLAAVYEQYF. The CDR3 DNA is TGTGCTAGCAGCAAGGGACTAGCGGCGGTCTACGAGCAGTACTTC.

This clone was seen once. The rearrangement links TRBV5-6 to TRBJ1-2, with a weak D call TRBD1 (5 bases). The germline V gene encodes CDR1 SGHDT and CDR2 YYEEEE. CDR3 length: 12 residues. The V end lost 5 bases, the J end lost 3 bases, and 8 bases lay between the germline ends. CDR3 protein: CASSETDYGYTF. The CDR3 bases are TGTGCCAGCAGTGAGACAGACTATGGCTACACCTTC.

The chain carries TRBV5-1 and TRBJ2-3; 9 bases map to TRBD2. Germline values: CDR1 SGHRS, CDR2 YFSETQ. This CDR3 has 17 amino acids. V trimming: 5 bases; J trimming: 1 base; junction bases outside the gene matches: 11. CDR3 nucleotides: TGCGCCAGCAGTAATGGGGCGACTAGCGGAGGCACAGATACGCAGTATTTT. It translates to CASSNGATSGGTDTQYF.

In regard to this clone: At one boundary the junction diverges from the germline segment, which might be a read error. The chain is built from TRBV7-9 and TRBJ1-5, with D maybe TRBD1 (5 bases). Germline CDR1 reads SEHNR; CDR2 reads FQNEAQ (reference sequence). This CDR3 is built from 16 residues. CDR3 loop: CSSSLGVAGYSQPQHF. CDR3 DNA: TGTTCCAGCAGCTTAGGGGTCGCAGGGTATAGTCAGCCCCAGCATTTT.

J is TRBJ2-5 and V is TRBV9; no clear D gene. Trimming removed 0 bases from V and 5 bases from J, with 11 bases in between. Germline V gene data show CDR1 as SGDLS and CDR2 as YYNGEE. The CDR3 runs to 14 residues. The CDR3 reads CASSVGPSGETQYF. The CDR3 DNA reads TGTGCCAGCAGCGTAGGCCCCTCCGGGGAGACCCAGTACTTC.

This clone showed up just once. A read error may produce the germline difference seen at one junction end. The rearrangement joins TRBV6-6 to TRBJ1-1, with TRBD1 identical over 8 bases. Germline-derived CDR1 and CDR2 are MNHNY and SVGAGI (reference sequence). The CDR3 has 14 amino acids. Written as DNA, the CDR3 is TGTGCCGGCAGTTCCGGGACAGGGAACACTGAAGCTTTCTTT. This codes for CAGSSGTGNTEAFF.

V and J are TRBV5-1 and TRBJ2-3; TRBD2 matches 11 bases. The V gene end was trimmed by 6 bases and the J gene end by 0 bases; junction bases not matched to a gene: 6. From germline, CDR1 is SGHRS and CDR2 YFSETQ. CDR3 length: 16 amino acids. The CDR3 is CASTLSGRASTDTQYF. The CDR3, as DNA: TGCGCCAGCACCCTTAGCGGGAGGGCTAGCACAGATACGCAGTATTTT.

J is TRBJ2-1 and V is TRBV29-1; 10 bases are shared with TRBD2. Germline CDR1 reads SQVTM; CDR2 reads ANQGSEA. The CDR3 sequence is 14 residues long. Unmatched junction bases numbered 6, after V lost 3 bases and J lost 7 bases. In nucleotides, the CDR3 is TGCAGCGTTGAGTCTAGCGGGAGTGTTAATGAGCAGTTCTTC. It codes for CSVESSGSVNEQFF.

J is TRBJ2-7 and V is TRBV27; TRBD1 matches at 7 bases. V was pared by 3 bases and J by 3 bases, with 8 bases of the junction left unmatched. Germline-derived CDR1 and CDR2 are MNHEY and SMNVEV (reference sequence). This CDR3 is built from 15 residues. The CDR3 coding sequence is TGTGCCAGCAGTTTGACAGGGCCTGACTGCTACGAGCAGTACTTC. Protein: CASSLTGPDCYEQYF.

This clone was found once. The V and J genes are TRBV5-1 and TRBJ2-3, with 7 bases that match TRBD1. V trimming: 0 bases; J trimming: 2 bases; junction bases outside the gene matches: 6. CDR1 is SGHRS, CDR2 YFSETQ, per germline. This CDR3 has 16 amino acids. The CDR3 bases are TGCGCCAGCAGCTTGGATCGGGGACAGCACACAGATACGCAGTATTTT. Protein: CASSLDRGQHTDTQYF.

The V and J genes are TRBV29-1 and TRBJ1-3, with 9 bases matching TRBD1. Trimming at V came to 7 bases and at J to 4 bases, leaving 8 bases not matched to a gene. Germline V gene lookup returns CDR1 SQVTM and CDR2 ANQGSEA. CDR3 size: 14 residues. CDR3 in DNA: TGCAGCGCAGACAGGGGGACGGGAGGAAACACCATATATTTT. Translated, it gives CSADRGTGGNTIYF.

The gene calls are TRBV27 and TRBJ2-5, with TRBD2 matching 8 bases. V dropped 6 bases and J dropped 2; count of bases not matched to a gene: 2. Germline loops: CDR1 MNHEY, CDR2 SMNVEV (reference sequence). The CDR3 length is 13 residues. The CDR3 nucleotides are TGTGCCAGCAGACTAGCGGAGCAAGAGACCCAGTACTTC. Its translation: CASRLAEQETQYF.

The chain is built from TRBV15 and TRBJ2-3, with TRBD2 identical over 13 bases. Germline loops: CDR1 LNHNV, CDR2 YYDKDF (reference sequence). CDR3 length: 16 amino acids. Unmatched junction bases numbered 8, after V lost 8 bases and J lost 3 bases. The CDR3 region has the DNA TGTGCCACCGCAAGGACTAGCGGGAGTGGGACAGATACGCAGTATTTT. Translating gives CATARTSGSGTDTQYF.

V is TRBV5-5 and J is TRBJ1-1; D might be TRBD1 (5 bases). The CDR3 contains 14 residues. V was pared by 3 bases and J by 3 bases, with 12 bases between. Germline V gives CDR1 SGHKS, CDR2 YYEKEE (reference sequence). CDR3 DNA sequence: TGTGCCAGCAGCTCAGACCTCAGGGACACTGAAGCTTTCTTT. It specifies CASSSDLRDTEAFF.

The V and J genes are TRBV7-9 and TRBJ1-2; tentatively, D is TRBD1 (5 bases). V was trimmed by 6 bases and J by 10 bases, leaving 12 bases between them. Germline V lookup: CDR1 SEHNR, CDR2 FQNEAQ (reference sequence). The CDR3 spans 11 residues. CDR3 sequence reads: CASSGARDYTF. The CDR3 bases are TGTGCCAGCAGTGGGGCGCGGGACTACACCTTC. Variable domain in full (rest from reference TRBV7-9 and TRBJ1-2): DTGVSQNPRHKITKRGQNVTFRCDPISEHNRLYWYRQTLGQGPEFLTYFQNEAQLEKSRLLSDRFSAERPKGSFSTLEIQRTEQGDSAMYLCASSGARDYTFGSGTRLTVV.

This clone was counted only a few times. This CDR3 is CASSVARDRTNTGELFF. CDR3 nucleotide sequence: TGTGCCAGCAGCGTAGCCCGGGACAGAACAAACACCGGGGAGCTGTTTTTT. The chain couples TRBV9 to TRBJ2-2, with 7 positions matching TRBD1. The CDR3 covers 17 residues. Germline V gene sequence: CDR1 SGDLS, CDR2 YYNGEE. J lost 2 bases, V lost 0 bases, and 7 bases had no gene match.